This T cell receptor (beta chain) was documented in a study of cytomegalovirus exposure and HLA in healthy donors. General study findings and limits: The tendency of first-cohort TCR clusters to co-occur in the roughly 130 validation repertoires emerged from a later analysis. In vitro data verified a few CMV-associated chains as specific for CMV antigens. Altogether, about 160 TCR beta chains were recorded as cytomegalovirus-associated.

Donors were drawn from the approximately 120-subject validation cohort, separate from the roughly 670-subject first cohort. Here immunoSEQ multiplex PCR was the method, and the copy in TCRdb shows in-frame clones only, minus some. The sample shows 120,000 to 150,000 clones, about four fifths of them seen only once. The V and J ends lost 6 bases and 4 bases respectively, with 12 bases between them. This CDR3 comprises 13 residues. Germline loops: CDR1 SNHLY, CDR2 FYNNEI. Note on this clone: Its antigen is not identified.

The chain couples TRBV2 to TRBJ1-1; D is possibly TRBD1 (5 bases). The clonotype was recovered from a woman younger than 45 in good health and CMV-seronegative. The sample was PBMCs. This CDR3 is CASRAGWGTEAFF. The CDR3 DNA follows: TGTGCCAGCAGGGCAGGGTGGGGCACTGAAGCTTTCTTT.